This T cell receptor beta chain was captured in a study of post-analysis software for immune sequencing data. Study overall: There were relapsing-remitting, secondary progressive and progressive-relapsing multiple sclerosis among the disease courses included.

Germline V gene sequence: CDR1 SGHTA, CDR2 FQGNSA. V shed 2 bases and J shed 4 bases, with 16 bases lying between them. The CDR3 extends over 16 amino acids. cDNA libraries of TCR beta carried unique molecular identifiers. TCRdb recomputed calls from the PCR reads with MiXCR, one row per CDR3 protein. The data show roughly 800,000 distinct CDR3 sequences, just over 45% seen once. Findings and caveats of the study: About 5 TRBV segments, including TRBV5-6, TRBV5-1 and TRBV20-1, were more frequent in patients than controls. Controls showed significantly higher normalized Chao1 diversity than did multiple sclerosis patients. Samples sharing a preparation batch grouped tightly together when assessed by F measure.

About this clonotype: Its antigen is undetermined.

The chain recombines TRBV7-2 with TRBJ2-3; D possibly corresponds to TRBD2 (5 bases). The receptor comes from a girl aged 10 to 17 with multiple sclerosis. The sample taken for sequencing was blood. CDR3 sequence reads: CASSLSGGSNSDTQYF. DNA for the CDR3: TGTGCCAGCAGCTTAAGTGGCGGGTCGAATTCAGATACGCAGTATTTT. Filled out from reference TRBV7-2 and TRBJ2-3, the complete variable domain reads GAGVSQSPSNKVTEKGKDVELRCDPISGHTALYWYRQSLGQGLEFLIYFQGNSAPDKSGLPSDRFSAERTGGSVSTLTIQRTQQEDSAVYLCASSLSGGSNSDTQYFGPGTRLTVL.